This TCR beta chain was profiled in a study of T cell responses to AZD1222 COVID-19 vaccine. Study results and caveats: Compared with day 0, the breadth and depth of the Spike-specific TCR repertoire rose significantly after two doses of AZD1222. Sampled repertoires all dated from after the peak T cell response. Per reports, nearly half of all spike-specific TCRs target regions that are unmutated in variants. Donors, mostly white British, included more females; clonal diversity was possibly underestimated.

Assay used: immunoSEQ multiplex PCR; TCRdb lists only in-frame clones, some missing. The repertoire holds roughly 180,000 clones, with around 90% as singletons. The table lists this clone with a count of one. Its antigen is unidentified. The sequence came from an adult who received the AZD1222 COVID-19 vaccine. The source was peripheral blood, collected 28 days after the second AZD1222 dose.

The chain's CDR3 is CASSLGGLARTDTQYF. DNA for the CDR3: TGCGCCAGCAGCTTGGGGGGGCTAGCCAGGACAGATACGCAGTATTTT. The chain is built from TRBV5-1 and TRBJ2-3; D may be TRBD1 (6 bases). Germline V lookup: CDR1 SGHRS, CDR2 YFSETQ. V was shortened by 0 bases and J by 3 bases, with 14 bases between the two germline ends. CDR3 size: 16 residues.